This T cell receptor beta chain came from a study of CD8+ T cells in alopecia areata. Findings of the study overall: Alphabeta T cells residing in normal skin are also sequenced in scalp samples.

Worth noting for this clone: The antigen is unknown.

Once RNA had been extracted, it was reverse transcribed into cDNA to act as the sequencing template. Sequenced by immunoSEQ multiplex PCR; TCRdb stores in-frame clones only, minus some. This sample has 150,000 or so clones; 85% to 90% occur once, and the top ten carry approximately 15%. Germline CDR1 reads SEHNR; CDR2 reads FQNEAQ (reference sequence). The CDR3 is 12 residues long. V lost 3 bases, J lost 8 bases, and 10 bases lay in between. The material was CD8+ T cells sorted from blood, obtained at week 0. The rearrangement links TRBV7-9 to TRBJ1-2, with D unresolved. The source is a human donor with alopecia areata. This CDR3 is CASSFEGNGYTF. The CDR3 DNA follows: TGTGCCAGCAGCTTCGAGGGTAACGGCTACACCTTC.